This T cell receptor (beta chain) is from a study of neurological immune-mediated disorders. Study-wide findings and caveats: The most TCR clonal expansion was seen in HTLV-1-associated myelopathy, whereas the least was seen in multiple sclerosis, below the level in healthy controls. Sharing of CDR3 amino acid sequences among expanded clones across subjects was absent, suggesting private repertoires in all groups.

The table lists this clonotype with a few counts. Its specificity is not known. The CDR3 has 12 amino acids. The V gene's germline CDR1 is DFQATT and CDR2 SNEGSKA (reference sequence). Trimming cost V 0 bases and J 5 bases, with 7 bases left between them. From the 5' RACE reads, TCRdb called clonotypes with MiXCR, one entry per CDR3 protein. This repertoire shows roughly 18,000 distinct CDR3 sequences, about 30% found once; its top ten account for 30% to 40%. Sequenced: PBMCs. The chain links TRBV20-1 to TRBJ2-5, with D perhaps TRBD1 or TRBD2 (5 bases each). The clonotype comes from a man aged 45-60 years with HTLV-1-associated myelopathy (HAM/TSP). CDR3 sequence reads: CSARDWGETQYF. In nucleotides, the CDR3 is TGCAGTGCTAGAGATTGGGGGGAGACCCAGTACTTC.